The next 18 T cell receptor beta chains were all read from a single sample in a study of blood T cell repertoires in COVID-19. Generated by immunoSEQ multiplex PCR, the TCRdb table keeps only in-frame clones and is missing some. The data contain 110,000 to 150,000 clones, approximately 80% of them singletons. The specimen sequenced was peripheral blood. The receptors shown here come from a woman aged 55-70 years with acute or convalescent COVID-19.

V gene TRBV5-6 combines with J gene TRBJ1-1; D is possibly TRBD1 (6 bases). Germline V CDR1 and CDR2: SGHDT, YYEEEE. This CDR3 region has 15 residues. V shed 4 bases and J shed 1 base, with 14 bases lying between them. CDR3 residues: CASSGHRARNTEAFF. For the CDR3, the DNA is TGTGCCAGCAGCGGCCACAGGGCGCGGAACACTGAAGCTTTCTTT.

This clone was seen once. The CDR3 nucleotides are TGTGCCAGCAGCTTAGGCGGGAGCACAGATACGCAGTATTTT. As protein: CASSLGGSTDTQYF. The chain uses TRBV11-3 and TRBJ2-3; D perhaps matches TRBD2 (5 bases). The germline V and J ends were trimmed by 1 base and 0 bases, with 5 bases remaining between them. Germline CDR1 and CDR2: SGHNT and YENEEA. The CDR3 is 14 amino acids.

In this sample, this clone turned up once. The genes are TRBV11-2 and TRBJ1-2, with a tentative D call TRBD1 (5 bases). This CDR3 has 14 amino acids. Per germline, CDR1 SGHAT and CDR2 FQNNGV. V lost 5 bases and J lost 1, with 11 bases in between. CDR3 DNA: TGTGCCAGCAGCGCGGGGACCGTTAACTATGGCTACACCTTC. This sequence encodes CASSAGTVNYGYTF.

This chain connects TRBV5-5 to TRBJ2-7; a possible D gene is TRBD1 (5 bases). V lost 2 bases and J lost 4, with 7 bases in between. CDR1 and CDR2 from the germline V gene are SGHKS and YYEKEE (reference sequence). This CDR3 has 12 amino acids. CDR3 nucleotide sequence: TGTGCCAGCAGCTTAGGGGCGTACGAGCAGTACTTC. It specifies CASSLGAYEQYF.

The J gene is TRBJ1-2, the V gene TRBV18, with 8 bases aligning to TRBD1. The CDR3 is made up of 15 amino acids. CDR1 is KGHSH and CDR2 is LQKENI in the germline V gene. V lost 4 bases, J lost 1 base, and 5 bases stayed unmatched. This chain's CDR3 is CASSLRQGFNYGYTF. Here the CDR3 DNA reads TGTGCCAGCTCACTAAGACAGGGGTTTAACTATGGCTACACCTTC.

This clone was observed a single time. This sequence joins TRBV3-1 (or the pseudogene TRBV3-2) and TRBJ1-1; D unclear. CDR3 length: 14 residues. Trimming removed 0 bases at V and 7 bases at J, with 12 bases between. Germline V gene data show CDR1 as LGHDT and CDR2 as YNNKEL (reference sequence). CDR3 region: CASSQDWALSEAFF. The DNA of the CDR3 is TGTGCCAGCAGCCAAGATTGGGCCCTCAGTGAAGCTTTCTTT.

The CDR3 here is CASSQAPGSVSFTNYGYTF. The CDR3 nucleotides are TGTGCCAGCAGCCAAGCCCCGGGTTCGGTTAGCTTTACTAACTATGGCTACACCTTC. V and J are TRBV3-1 (or the pseudogene TRBV3-2) and TRBJ1-2, with D unclear. The CDR3 runs to 19 residues. Germline V gives CDR1 LGHDT, CDR2 YNNKEL (reference sequence). V was clipped by 1 base and J by 0 bases, with 21 bases between them.

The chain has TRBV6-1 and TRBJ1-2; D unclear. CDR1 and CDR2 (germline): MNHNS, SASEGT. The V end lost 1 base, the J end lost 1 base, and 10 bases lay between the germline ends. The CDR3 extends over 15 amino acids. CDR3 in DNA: TGTGCCAGCAGTGAAGAGGTAGCCCTTAACTATGGCTACACCTTC. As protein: CASSEEVALNYGYTF.

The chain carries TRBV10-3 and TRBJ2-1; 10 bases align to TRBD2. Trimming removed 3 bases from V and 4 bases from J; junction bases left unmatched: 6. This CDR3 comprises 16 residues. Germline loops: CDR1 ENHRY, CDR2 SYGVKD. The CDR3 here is CAISEGLADAYNEQFF. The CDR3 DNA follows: TGTGCCATCAGTGAAGGACTAGCGGATGCATACAATGAGCAGTTCTTC.

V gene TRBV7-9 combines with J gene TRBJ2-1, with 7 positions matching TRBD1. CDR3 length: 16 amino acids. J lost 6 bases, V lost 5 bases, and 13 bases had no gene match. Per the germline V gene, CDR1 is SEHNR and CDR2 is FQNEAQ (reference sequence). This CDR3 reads CASSQTMAYRGNEQFF. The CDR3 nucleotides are TGTGCCAGCAGCCAAACAATGGCCTACAGGGGCAATGAGCAGTTCTTC.

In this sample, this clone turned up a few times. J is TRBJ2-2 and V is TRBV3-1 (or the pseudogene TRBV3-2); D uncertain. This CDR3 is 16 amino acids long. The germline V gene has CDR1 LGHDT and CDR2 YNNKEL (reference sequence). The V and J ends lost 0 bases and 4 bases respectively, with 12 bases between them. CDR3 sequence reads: CASSQEQIVGTGELFF. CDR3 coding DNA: TGTGCCAGCAGCCAAGAACAGATTGTTGGCACCGGGGAGCTGTTTTTT.

CDR3 sequence: CASSETYSGRGYNEQFF. CDR3 nucleotides: TGTGCCAGCAGTGAAACCTATAGCGGGAGAGGGTACAATGAGCAGTTCTTC. The chain is built from TRBV6-1 and TRBJ2-1, with 9 bases matching TRBD2. The germline V gene has CDR1 MNHNS and CDR2 SASEGT. V lost 2 bases and J lost 4; bases outside the gene matches: 9. This CDR3 comprises 17 residues.

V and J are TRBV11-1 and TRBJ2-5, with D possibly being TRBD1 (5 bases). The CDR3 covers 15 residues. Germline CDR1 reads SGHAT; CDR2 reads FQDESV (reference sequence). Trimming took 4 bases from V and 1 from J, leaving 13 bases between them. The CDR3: CASSSRTSSQETQYF. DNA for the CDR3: TGTGCCAGCAGCTCCAGGACATCTTCCCAAGAGACCCAGTACTTC. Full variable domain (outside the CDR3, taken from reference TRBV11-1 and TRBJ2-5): EAEVAQSPRYKITEKSQAVAFWCDPISGHATLYWYRQILGQGPELLVQFQDESVVDDSQLPKDRFSAERLKGVDSTLKIQPAELGDSAMYLCASSSRTSSQETQYFGPGTRLLVL.

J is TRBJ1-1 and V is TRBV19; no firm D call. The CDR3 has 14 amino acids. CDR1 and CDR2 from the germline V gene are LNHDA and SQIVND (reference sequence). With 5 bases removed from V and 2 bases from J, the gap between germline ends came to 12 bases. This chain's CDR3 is CASSSYGSNTEAFF. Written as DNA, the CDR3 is TGTGCCAGTAGTTCCTATGGGAGTAACACTGAAGCTTTCTTT. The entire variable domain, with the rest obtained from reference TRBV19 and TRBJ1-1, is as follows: DGGITQSPKYLFRKEGQNVTLSCEQNLNHDAMYWYRQDPGQGLRLIYYSQIVNDFQKGDIAEGYSVSREKKESFPLTVTSAQKNPTAFYLCASSSYGSNTEAFFGQGTRLTVV.

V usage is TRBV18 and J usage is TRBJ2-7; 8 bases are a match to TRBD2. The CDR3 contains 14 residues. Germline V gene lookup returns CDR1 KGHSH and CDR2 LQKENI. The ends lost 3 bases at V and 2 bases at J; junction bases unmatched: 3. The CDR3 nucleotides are TGTGCCAGCTCACCGGCGGGAGGCCCCTACGAGCAGTACTTC. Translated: CASSPAGGPYEQYF.

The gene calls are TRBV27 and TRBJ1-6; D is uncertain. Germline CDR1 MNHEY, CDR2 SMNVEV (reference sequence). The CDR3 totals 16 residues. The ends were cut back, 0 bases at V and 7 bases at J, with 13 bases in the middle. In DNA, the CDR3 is TGTGCCAGCAGTTTATCTGCGGGGAGCCCCAATTCACCCCTCCACTTT. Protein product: CASSLSAGSPNSPLHF.

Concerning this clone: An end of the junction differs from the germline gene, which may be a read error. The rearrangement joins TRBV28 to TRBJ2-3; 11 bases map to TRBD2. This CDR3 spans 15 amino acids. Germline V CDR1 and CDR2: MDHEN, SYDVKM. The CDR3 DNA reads TGTGCCAGCAGCCAATCCATCCCGACTAGCGGGGTCCTGGATTTT. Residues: CASSQSIPTSGVLDF.

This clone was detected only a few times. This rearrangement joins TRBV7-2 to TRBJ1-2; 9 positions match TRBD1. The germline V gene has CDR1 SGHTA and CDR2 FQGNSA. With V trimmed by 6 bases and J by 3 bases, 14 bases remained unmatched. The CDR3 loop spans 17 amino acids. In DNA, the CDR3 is TGTGCCAGCAGACTCCCGGGACAGGGTTTAGTCGACTATGGCTACACCTTC. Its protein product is CASRLPGQGLVDYGYTF.